This T cell receptor (beta chain) comes out of a study of T-cell reconstitution after alpha-beta-depleted transplantation in children. A single count supports this clonotype. The TCRbeta library was prepared with unique molecular identifiers. TCRdb fed the PCR reads into MiXCR, producing one record per CDR3 protein. This sample has around 440,000 distinct CDR3 sequences, with more than 9% found just once. This TCR derives from a child younger than 10 with inherited bone marrow failure, due to receive a stem cell transplant. The source material was PBMCs, sampled before TCRalphabeta/CD19-depleted stem cell transplant.

The DNA for the CDR3 is TGTGCCAGGGGCGCGGGACTCCTCTATTGGCCCCTCCACTTT. Protein: CARGAGLLYWPLHF. The rearrangement joins TRBV4-2 to TRBJ1-6; possibly TRBD1 for D (5 bases). The ends were cut back, 9 bases at V and 13 bases at J, with 22 bases in the middle. Germline assignment: CDR1 LGHNA and CDR2 YNFKEQ. The CDR3 runs 14 residues.